Below, one T cell receptor beta chain is given with its context. The data derive from a study of cytotoxic CD8 clonotypes in ibrutinib-treated CLL. The germline gives CDR1 MNHNS, CDR2 SASEGT. Between the trimmed V and J ends, which lost 4 bases and 5 bases, there was a span of 20 bases. The CDR3 is made up of 16 amino acids. Repertoires were generated with immunoSEQ multiplex PCR, while TCRdb's copy carries only in-frame clones and drops some. Of about 89,000 clones in the sample, 60% to 80% were seen once. The specimen was PBMCs, collected after 12 months of ibrutinib treatment. The clonotype comes from a human donor with chronic lymphocytic leukemia. This rearrangement joins TRBV6-1 to TRBJ2-5; a possible D gene is TRBD1 (7 bases). CDR3 sequence: CASSAGWRGRGETQYF. CDR3 bases: TGTGCCAGCAGTGCAGGGTGGAGGGGGCGAGGGGAGACCCAGTACTTC.